The present T cell receptor beta chain was sequenced within a study of T cell responses to AZD1222 COVID-19 vaccine. On this clone: Its antigen remains unidentified.

Study outcomes and limitations: The sample set comprised mostly white British donors with more females, and clonal diversity was possibly underestimated. Repertoires in all cases were sampled only once the peak T cell response had passed.

Sequencing used immunoSEQ multiplex PCR; TCRdb keeps in-frame clones, though not all of them. The sample comprises approximately 150,000 clones, more than 75% of which are singletons, and about 4.3% rests with the top ten. V shed 5 bases, J shed 4 bases, and the junction held 2 bases outside the gene matches. This CDR3 is 11 amino acids long. CDR1 and CDR2 from the germline V gene are GTSNPN and SVGIG (reference sequence). This clonotype originated in an adult who received the AZD1222 COVID-19 vaccine. This sample comprised peripheral blood, obtained 28 days after the second AZD1222 dose. This chain uses TRBV30 with TRBJ2-7; 7 bases fit TRBD1. In DNA, the CDR3 is TGTGCCTGGGCCAGGGGGTACGAGCAGTACTTC. Translating gives CAWARGYEQYF.